This TCR beta chain was retrieved from a study of OX40 agonist ivuxolimab in advanced cancers. Across the study: Patients got intravenous ivuxolimab at 0.01 to 10 mg/kg every 2 weeks. Whole-study results and caveats: Both CD4+ and CD8+ T cell populations in blood had undergone clonal expansion by week 6 at 0.1 to 3.0 mg/kg.

Libraries were prepared by immunoSEQ multiplex PCR; TCRdb keeps only in-frame clonotypes and omits some of them. The table has roughly 71,000 clones, 85% seen once. In regard to this clone: Its antigen remains unidentified.

Looked up from germline, CDR1 is SGHTA and CDR2 is FQGTGA. There are 14 residues in the CDR3. Trimming took off 4 bases at V and 4 bases at J, with 13 bases between the two ends. The sequences come from CD4+ or CD8+ T cells sorted from blood, collected in a trial of the OX40 agonist ivuxolimab. The TCR sequence derives from an adult with an advanced solid tumor such as melanoma, head and neck, liver or kidney cancer. The chain joins TRBV7-3 to TRBJ1-1; D is ambiguous. The CDR3: CASSSGPGSTEAFF. CDR3 sequence (DNA): TGTGCCAGCAGCTCCGGACCTGGGAGCACTGAAGCTTTCTTT.